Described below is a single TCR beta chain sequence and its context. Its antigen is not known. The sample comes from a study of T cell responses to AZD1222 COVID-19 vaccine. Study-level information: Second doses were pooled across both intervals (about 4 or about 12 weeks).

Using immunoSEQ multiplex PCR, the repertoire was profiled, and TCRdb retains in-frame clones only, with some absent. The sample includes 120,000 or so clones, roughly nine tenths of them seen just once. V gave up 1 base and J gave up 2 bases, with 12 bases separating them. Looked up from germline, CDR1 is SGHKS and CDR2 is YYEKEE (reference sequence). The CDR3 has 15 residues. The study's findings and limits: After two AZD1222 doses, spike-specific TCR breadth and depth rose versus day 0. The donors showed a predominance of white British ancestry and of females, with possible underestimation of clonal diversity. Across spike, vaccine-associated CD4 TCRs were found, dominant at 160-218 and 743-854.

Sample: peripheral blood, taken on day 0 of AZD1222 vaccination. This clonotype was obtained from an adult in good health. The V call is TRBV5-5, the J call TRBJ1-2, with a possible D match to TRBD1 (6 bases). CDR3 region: CASSLSDRRNYGYTF. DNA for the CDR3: TGTGCCAGCAGCTTGTCCGACAGGCGCAACTATGGCTACACCTTC.